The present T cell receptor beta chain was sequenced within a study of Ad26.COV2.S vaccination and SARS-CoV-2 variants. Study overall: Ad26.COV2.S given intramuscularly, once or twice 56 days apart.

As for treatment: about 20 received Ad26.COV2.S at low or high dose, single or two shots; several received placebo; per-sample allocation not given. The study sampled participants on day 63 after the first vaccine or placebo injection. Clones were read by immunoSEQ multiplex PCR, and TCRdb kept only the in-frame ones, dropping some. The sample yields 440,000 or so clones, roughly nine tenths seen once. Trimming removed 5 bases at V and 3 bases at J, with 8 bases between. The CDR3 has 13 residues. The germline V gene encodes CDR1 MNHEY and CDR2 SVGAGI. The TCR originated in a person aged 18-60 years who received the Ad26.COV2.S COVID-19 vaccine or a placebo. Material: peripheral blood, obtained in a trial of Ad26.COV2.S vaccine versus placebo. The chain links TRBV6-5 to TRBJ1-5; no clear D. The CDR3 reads CASSQQINQPQHF. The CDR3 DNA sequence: TGTGCCAGCAGTCAGCAGATCAATCAGCCCCAGCATTTT.